Each of the 9 T cell receptor beta chains below was sequenced from the same sample in a study of cytomegalovirus exposure and HLA in healthy donors. 60 Vbeta and 13 Jbeta primers were used in PCR. The method was immunoSEQ multiplex PCR; TCRdb's version includes in-frame clones alone and lacks a portion of them. Here the sample table reports around 200,000 clones. Sequenced input: PBMCs. These receptors were taken from a woman aged 18 to 35 in good health and CMV-seropositive.

The V and J genes are TRBV4-1 and TRBJ1-4; D gene ambiguous. The germline V gene has CDR1 MGHRA and CDR2 YSYEKL. V was shortened by 4 bases and J by 6 bases, with 12 bases between the two germline ends. The CDR3 consists of 14 residues. The CDR3 sequence is CASSRRLDDEKLFF. The CDR3 coding sequence is TGCGCCAGCAGCCGTCGACTTGACGATGAAAAACTGTTTTTT.

J is TRBJ1-1 and V is TRBV16, with D maybe TRBD1 (5 bases). Trimming shortened V by 3 bases and J by 1 base, and 9 bases separated the two germline ends. Germline V gene data show CDR1 as KGHSY and CDR2 as FQNENV. The CDR3 consists of 14 residues. CDR3 in amino acids: CASSQGQRNTEAFF. CDR3 bases: TGTGCCAGCAGCCAGGGGCAGAGGAACACTGAAGCTTTCTTT.

The chain is built from TRBV2 and TRBJ2-7; 7 positions agree with TRBD1. Germline V CDR1 and CDR2: SNHLY, FYNNEI. J gave up 2 bases and V 7 bases, and 8 bases lay outside the gene matches. This CDR3 region has 14 residues. In DNA, the CDR3 is TGTGCCAGCAACTCCGGGACAGCGACCTACGAGCAGTACTTC. Translation gives CASNSGTATYEQYF.

The chain employs TRBV7-9 and TRBJ2-1; 13 bases align to TRBD2. Germline CDR1 is SEHNR and CDR2 is FQNEAQ (reference sequence). Trimming took 4 bases from V and 9 from J; bases not matched to a gene: 9. The CDR3 is 16 amino acids. In DNA, the CDR3 is TGTGCCAGCAGCTCCTGGACTAGCGGGAGCCGAGCTGAGCAGTTCTTC. Amino acid sequence: CASSSWTSGSRAEQFF.

The chain is built from TRBV6-1 and TRBJ2-5, with D possibly being TRBD1 (6 bases). The CDR3 is 13 residues long. V lost 7 bases and J lost 0, with 9 bases in between. Germline CDR1 is MNHNS and CDR2 is SASEGT. The CDR3 loop reads CASIDRNQETQYF. The CDR3 region has the DNA TGTGCCAGCATTGACAGGAACCAAGAGACCCAGTACTTC.

This chain links TRBV7-9 with TRBJ2-2, with 8 bases lining up with TRBD1. The CDR3 runs 16 residues. Germline V gene lookup returns CDR1 SEHNR and CDR2 FQNEAQ (reference sequence). Trimming took 1 base from V and 4 from J; bases not matched to a gene: 5. The CDR3 sequence: CASSLGGTGGTGELFF. The CDR3 region has the DNA TGTGCCAGCAGCTTAGGCGGGACAGGCGGCACCGGGGAGCTGTTTTTT. Full variable domain (outside the CDR3, taken from reference TRBV7-9 and TRBJ2-2): DTGVSQNPRHKITKRGQNVTFRCDPISEHNRLYWYRQTLGQGPEFLTYFQNEAQLEKSRLLSDRFSAERPKGSFSTLEIQRTEQGDSAMYLCASSLGGTGGTGELFFGEGSRLTVL.

J is TRBJ2-7 and V is TRBV5-4; maybe TRBD1 (6 bases). The J call may be faulty, since TRBJ2-5 better matches the DNA end. The CDR3 contains 14 residues. The V gene's germline CDR1 is SGHNT and CDR2 YYREEE (reference sequence). This chain's CDR3 is CASSSGGQPETQYF. The CDR3 coding sequence is TGTGCCAGCAGCTCCGGAGGACAGCCAGAGACCCAGTACTTC.

The V and J genes are TRBV7-2 and TRBJ1-1; TRBD1 matches 8 bases. V was clipped by 5 bases and J by 10 bases; unmatched bases: 18. The CDR3 has 16 residues. Looked up from germline, CDR1 is SGHTA and CDR2 is FQGNSA. CDR3 coding DNA: TGTGCCAGCAGCCCACAGGTGGGGACAGGCGCCTGGGTAGCTTTCTTT. This codes for CASSPQVGTGAWVAFF.

This chain connects TRBV5-1 to TRBJ1-3; TRBD1 aligns across 8 bases. CDR1 is SGHRS, CDR2 YFSETQ, per germline. Trimming took 3 bases from V and 3 from J; bases not matched to a gene: 2. CDR3 length: 14 residues. CDR3 amino acids: CASSWTGIGNTIYF. DNA of the CDR3: TGCGCCAGCAGCTGGACAGGGATTGGAAACACCATATATTTT.